This T cell receptor (beta chain) was found in a study of technical replicates of blood from a handful of donors. Only in-frame clones appear in the TCRdb table, and some are missing; sequencing was by immunoSEQ multiplex PCR. The sample lists under 100,000 clones; about 96% were seen once. With 4 bases removed from V and 0 bases from J, the gap between germline ends came to 12 bases. The CDR3 is made up of 15 amino acids. The germline V gene has CDR1 MNHNS and CDR2 SASEGT. Sequenced input: T cells isolated from PBMCs. The chain couples TRBV6-1 to TRBJ1-1; D is undetermined. The TCR comes from a human donor in good health. Here the CDR3 reads CASSVTATLNTEAFF. The CDR3 coding sequence is TGTGCCAGCAGTGTAACAGCTACCCTGAACACTGAAGCTTTCTTT.